This TCR beta chain was obtained from a study of blood T cells in healthy people across ages. Alongside a J-beta primer mix, a sample-barcoded 5' primer served in a second PCR lasting roughly 6 to 12 cycles. One entry per CDR3 protein results from TCRdb running MiXCR on the 5' RACE reads. The repertoire holds hundreds of thousands of distinct CDR3 sequences, with 40% to 50% as singletons. Germline assignment: CDR1 LGHNA and CDR2 YSLEER. The CDR3 runs to 14 residues. In regard to this clonotype: Being one base from a much bigger clone, this may be a read error.

The specimen sequenced was blood. This chain links TRBV4-3 with TRBJ2-7; tentatively, D is TRBD1 (5 bases). Matching the DNA end better, TRBJ2-5 makes the J call doubtful. This sequence originates from a man at least 80 years old in good health. The CDR3: CASSYRKGRVTQYF. In DNA form, the CDR3 reads TGCGCCAGCAGCTACCGAAAGGGCAGGGTGACCCAGTACTTC.